Reported below is one T cell receptor beta chain. Its cognate antigen has yet to be identified. The read stops 3 residues short of the end of the CDR3; the missing end is completed from the germline J gene. These data come from a study of T cells in women clearing cervical HPV infection (dated by TCRdb to the late 2010s). In terms of the full investigation: The cases were 25 women with histologically confirmed HPV16-related CIN3 or worse, and 2 of those women had invasive cancers. Controls were 25 women whose single incident HPV16 infection cleared within 12 months without precancer or cancer developing. Case blood was taken at the visit when the lesion was first identified, whereas control blood was taken when infection was no longer detected. For cases, the median interval between lesion detection and blood sampling was about 140 days, with an interquartile range of roughly 85 to 210 days. HLA typing was available for only a few women, so HLA type could not be excluded as a confounder. This exploratory proof-of-principle case-control study, nested within the Guanacaste HPV Natural History Study in Costa Rica, compared TCR repertoires among women with different cervical HPV16 outcomes. Cases and controls were matched on year of sample collection and on age within five years. Cases had a median age of roughly 35 years compared with approximately 41 for controls, and baseline characteristics showed no significant differences between the groups. The parent cohort enrolled roughly 9,400 women aged 18 or older in Guanacaste, Costa Rica, in about 1992 to 1994 and followed the women for less than nine years. As quality controls, five blinded duplicates were added to each group, bringing the total to roughly 60 samples made up of roughly 50 participants and around 10 replicates.

Broader findings and caveats from the paper: Because of the cross-sectional design, the study could not determine whether the associations came before infection or resulted from infection, and neither effector/memory subsets nor HPV-specific T cells were isolated. TCR repertoire richness was significantly higher in CIN3+ cases than in controls across sequencing depths, while evenness did not differ. T-cell numbers per sample were unknown, so richness differences could reflect varying T-cell content rather than repertoire biology. Random forest classifiers combining richness and V gene abundances distinguished cases from controls with an estimated AUC of roughly 0.8. Lower TRBV6-7 relative abundance was observed in cases than in controls (approximately 0.1% versus 0.16%; Bonferroni P = 0.0008).

TCR beta CDR3 regions were amplified by multiplex PCR from an average of around 1,200 ng genomic DNA per sample using the immunoSEQ assay. Primer bias was corrected in the assay by using a complete synthetic TCR repertoire to establish an amplification baseline. Amplicons were sequenced on the Illumina platform. The authors' pipeline ran thus. Sequences were error-corrected by clustering with frequency ratios and a modified nearest-neighbor algorithm, then analyzed in the immunoSEQ Analyzer with IMGT gene definitions. At each rarefaction depth, TCR richness and evenness were averaged over 20 rarefaction repeats, and samples with fewer sequences than the depth were excluded. Relative abundances of V, D and J genes were compared between groups using Wilcoxon rank sum tests, with FDR correction applied. For the blinded duplicates, the intraclass correlation was about 96% for TCR richness and averaged around 76% across roughly 69 gene segments. What TCRdb holds here is the immuneACCESS table cut down to in-frame rearrangements. Part of the clones is not present; checked against another copy, under half of the missing clones reflect an unresolved V gene, and the others are unexplained. That table gives V, J and clone size, and the DNA gave D and trimming. In this sample's table one finds about 39,000 clones. Together, the top ten hold 6.4% of the sample.

As encoded in the germline V gene, CDR1 is SGHRS while CDR2 is YFSETQ. V and J lose 1 base and 5 bases, and a span of 15 bases separates them. Including the terminal cysteine and phenylalanine, the CDR3 comprises 15 residues. The DNA shown is the part of the CDR3 that was read: 36 bases, in frame from base 1. Every participant had a single incident cervical HPV16 infection, and women with prevalent HPV16 infections were excluded. Cervical HPV DNA was detected with MY09/MY11 PCR, and genotyping was done by dot-blot hybridization. Roughly 15 mL of heparinized blood were centrifuged, and the buffy coat was aliquoted, frozen at -30°C, then stored at -80°C. QIAGEN kits were used to extract genomic DNA from the buffy coat specimens.

This sequence uses TRBV5-1 and TRBJ2-5; TRBD2 is a possible D gene, resting on 6 matching bases. This receptor was obtained from a woman between 18 and 75 years old with a cervical HPV16 infection that either progressed to CIN3+ or cleared (not recorded which). The specimen sequenced was blood buffy coat. The sequenced CDR3 bases are TGCGCCAGCAGCTTGCTACCGGGACTTTCGGAGACC. Its protein product is CASSLLPGLSET. The whole CDR3 sequence is CASSLLPGLSETQYF.